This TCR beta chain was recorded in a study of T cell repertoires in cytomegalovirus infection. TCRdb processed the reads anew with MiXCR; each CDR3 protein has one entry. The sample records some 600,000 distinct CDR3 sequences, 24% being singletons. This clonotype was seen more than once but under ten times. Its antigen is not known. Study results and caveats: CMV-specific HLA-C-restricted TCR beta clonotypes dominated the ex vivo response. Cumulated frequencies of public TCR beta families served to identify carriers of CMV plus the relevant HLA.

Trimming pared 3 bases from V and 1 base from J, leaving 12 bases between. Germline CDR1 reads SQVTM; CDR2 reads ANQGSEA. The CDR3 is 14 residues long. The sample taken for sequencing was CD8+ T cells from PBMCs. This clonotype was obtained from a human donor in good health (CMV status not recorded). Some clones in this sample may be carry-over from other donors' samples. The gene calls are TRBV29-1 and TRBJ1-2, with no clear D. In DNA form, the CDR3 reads TGCAGCGTTGAGGGCAACCGTTTTAACTATGGCTACACCTTC. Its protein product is CSVEGNRFNYGYTF.